Shown below are 16 T cell receptor beta chains from a single sample sequenced in a study of cytomegalovirus exposure and HLA in healthy donors. PCR primers comprised 60 Vbeta and 13 Jbeta primers. Assay used: immunoSEQ multiplex PCR; TCRdb lists only in-frame clones, some missing. The sample consists of around 200,000 clones, approximately 80% of them appearing once. The specimen was PBMCs. The receptors here all came from a woman aged 45 to 65 in good health and CMV-seropositive.

This chain links TRBV5-8 with TRBJ2-1; 8 positions match TRBD1. J was trimmed by 4 bases and V by 4 bases; bases with no gene match: 7. Per the germline V gene, CDR1 is SGHTS and CDR2 is YDEGEE. The CDR3 totals 15 residues. The CDR3 sequence is CASSLRGLSYNEQFF. DNA for the CDR3: TGTGCCAGCAGCCTCAGGGGGCTTTCGTACAATGAGCAGTTCTTC.

This rearrangement joins TRBV7-8 to TRBJ2-1; D possibly corresponds to TRBD2 (7 bases). Germline lookup yields CDR1 SGHVS and CDR2 FQNEAQ. The V gene lost 4 bases and the J gene lost 5 bases, with 21 bases spanning the gap. This CDR3 has 17 residues. DNA for the CDR3: TGTGCCAGCAGCTGGAGGGTCGGGGGGCGGTCGGACAATGAGCAGTTCTTC. It yields the protein CASSWRVGGRSDNEQFF.

This chain uses TRBV9 with TRBJ2-2; 7 bases map to TRBD2. The CDR3 totals 16 residues. Trimming cost V 2 bases and J 0 bases; bases outside gene matches: 4. CDR1 SGDLS and CDR2 YYNGEE come from the germline V gene. The CDR3 coding sequence is TGTGCCAGCAGCGTCCGGGGGGACCCGAACACCGGGGAGCTGTTTTTT. This gives the protein CASSVRGDPNTGELFF.

The rearrangement links TRBV7-2 to TRBJ1-6; TRBD1 might be the D (6 bases). The CDR3 is made up of 13 amino acids. Germline CDR1 SGHTA, CDR2 FQGNSA. The V end was cut by 4 bases, the J end by 10 bases, with 11 bases between. The CDR3 bases are TGTGCCAGCAGCTCCGACAGGATATCACCCCTCCACTTT. As protein: CASSSDRISPLHF.

The rearrangement uses TRBV23-1 and TRBJ2-3; the D gene is possibly TRBD2 (5 bases). TRBV23-1 is marked as an open reading frame, function uncertain. V lost 0 bases to trimming and J lost 0 bases, with 10 bases between them. The CDR3 runs 16 residues. CDR3 nucleotides: TGCGCCAGCAGTCAATCGCGGGCAGGTAGCACAGATACGCAGTATTTT. As protein: CASSQSRAGSTDTQYF.

The chain is built from TRBV6-5 and TRBJ1-2; TRBD1 matches 7 bases. V was pared by 5 bases and J by 7 bases, with 4 bases of the junction left unmatched. The CDR3 consists of 12 residues. Germline CDR1 and CDR2: MNHEY and SVGAGI. CDR3 residues: CASSTRTGGYTF. CDR3 DNA sequence: TGTGCCAGCAGTACCCGGACAGGTGGCTACACCTTC.

The chain uses TRBV15 and TRBJ1-5; 7 bases are shared with TRBD1. CDR3 length: 13 residues. Germline V gene sequence: CDR1 LNHNV, CDR2 YYDKDF (reference sequence). Trimming removed 9 bases from V and 2 bases from J; junction bases left unmatched: 4. The DNA of the CDR3 is TGTGCCACAGGAACAGGGGGCAATCAGCCCCAGCATTTT. Residues: CATGTGGNQPQHF.

This clone was found once. This chain uses TRBV21-1 with TRBJ2-3; the D segment call TRBD1 is taken from the table without a DNA check. TRBV21-1 is marked as a pseudogene. The CDR3 consists of 18 residues. In nucleotides, the CDR3 is TGTGCCAGCGCCCCAATAGAACAGCACACAATAGGCACAGATACGCAGTATTTT. This sequence encodes CASAPIEQHTIGTDTQYF.

The genes are TRBV28 and TRBJ2-7; 8 bases line up with TRBD1. Germline CDR1 is MDHEN and CDR2 is SYDVKM. The V segment lost 6 bases and the J segment 0 bases; nucleotides outside the gene matches: 7. The CDR3 has 15 residues. CDR3 bases: TGTGCCAGCAGCCGGACAGGGCTGAGCTCCTACGAGCAGTACTTC. This codes for CASSRTGLSSYEQYF.

The genes are TRBV1 and TRBJ1-4. TRBV1 is marked as a pseudogene. The CDR3 consists of 20 residues. The CDR3 spells CTSSQDDSIGGARFNEKLFF. For the CDR3, the DNA is TGCACCAGCAGCCAAGATGATAGTATTGGGGGGGCCCGATTTAATGAAAAACTGTTTTTT.

The V and J genes are TRBV18 and TRBJ1-1; D gene unclear. Germline-derived CDR1 and CDR2 are KGHSH and LQKENI. This CDR3 is 13 amino acids long. Trimming left V 3 bases short and J 0 bases short, with 5 bases between. The CDR3, as DNA: TGTGCCAGCTCACCTACACTGAACACTGAAGCTTTCTTT. Protein: CASSPTLNTEAFF.

V usage is TRBV5-4 and J usage is TRBJ2-5; TRBD1 matches 7 bases. With 2 bases clipped from V and 4 bases from J, the junction kept 8 bases outside the gene matches. Germline V gene sequence: CDR1 SGHNT, CDR2 YYREEE (reference sequence). The CDR3 is 15 residues long. CDR3 sequence: CASSFAKGARETQYF. Written as DNA, the CDR3 is TGTGCCAGCAGCTTTGCCAAGGGGGCTCGAGAGACCCAGTACTTC.

The chain uses TRBV5-1 and TRBJ2-1; D gene uncertain. This CDR3 is 12 amino acids long. V shed 4 bases and J shed 6 bases, with 8 bases lying between them. Germline V gene sequence: CDR1 SGHRS, CDR2 YFSETQ. DNA for the CDR3: TGCGCCAGCAGCCGAGACTTCAATGAGCAGTTCTTC. Translated: CASSRDFNEQFF.

The chain couples TRBV6-6 to TRBJ2-3, with 9 bases that match TRBD2. This CDR3 has 15 residues. CDR1 is MNHNY and CDR2 is SVGAGI in the germline V gene (reference sequence). The trim removed 4 bases at V and 6 bases at J, leaving 8 bases unmatched. The DNA for the CDR3 is TGTGCCAGCAGTTCCCTGGGCGGGGGGGCCGATACGCAGTATTTT. Amino acids: CASSSLGGGADTQYF.

The chain couples TRBV28 to TRBJ2-2; D is possibly TRBD2 (7 bases). The CDR3 is 14 amino acids. Germline CDR1 MDHEN, CDR2 SYDVKM. Trimming left V 5 bases short and J 9 bases short, with 16 bases between. Here the CDR3 reads CASSPLGGRRELFF. The CDR3 nucleotides are TGTGCCAGCAGTCCCCTCGGGGGGCGAAGGGAGCTGTTTTTT.

In its sample, this clone was seen once. The gene calls are TRBV7-3 and TRBJ2-5; 12 bases agree with TRBD2. The V gene's germline CDR1 is SGHTA and CDR2 FQGTGA. V was pared by 2 bases and J by 4 bases, with 5 bases of the junction left unmatched. The CDR3 sequence is 16 residues long. The CDR3 reads CASSLLAGGRGETQYF. The CDR3 DNA reads as TGTGCCAGCAGCTTACTAGCGGGGGGGCGCGGAGAGACCCAGTACTTC. The full variable domain, completed using reference TRBV7-3 and TRBJ2-5, is GAGVSQTPSNKVTEKGKYVELRCDPISGHTALYWYRQSLGQGPEFLIYFQGTGAADDSGLPNDRFFAVRPEGSVSTLKIQRTERGDSAVYLCASSLLAGGRGETQYFGPGTRLLVL.